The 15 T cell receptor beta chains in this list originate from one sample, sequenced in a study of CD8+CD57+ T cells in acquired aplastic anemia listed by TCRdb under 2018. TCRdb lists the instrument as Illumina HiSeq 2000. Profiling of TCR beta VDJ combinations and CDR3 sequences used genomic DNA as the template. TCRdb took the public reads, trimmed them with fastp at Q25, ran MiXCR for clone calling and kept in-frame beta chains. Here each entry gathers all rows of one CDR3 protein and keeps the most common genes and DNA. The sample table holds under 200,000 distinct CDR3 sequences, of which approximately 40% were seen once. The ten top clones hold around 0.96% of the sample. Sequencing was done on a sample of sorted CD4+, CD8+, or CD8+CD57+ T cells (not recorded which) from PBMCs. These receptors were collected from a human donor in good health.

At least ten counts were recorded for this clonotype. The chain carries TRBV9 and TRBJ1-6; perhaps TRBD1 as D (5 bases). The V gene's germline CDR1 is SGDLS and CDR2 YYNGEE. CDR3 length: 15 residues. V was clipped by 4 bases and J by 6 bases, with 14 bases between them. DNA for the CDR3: TGTGCCAGCAGCTTACCAGGGAATACTAATTCACCCCTCCACTTT. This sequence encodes CASSLPGNTNSPLHF.

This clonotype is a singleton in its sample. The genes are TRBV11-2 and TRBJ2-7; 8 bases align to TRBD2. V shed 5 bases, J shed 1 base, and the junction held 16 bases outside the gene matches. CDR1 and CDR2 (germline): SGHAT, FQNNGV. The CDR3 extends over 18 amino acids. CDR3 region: CASSEGPNMGLGSYEQYF. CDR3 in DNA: TGTGCCAGCAGCGAGGGACCGAACATGGGACTAGGGTCCTACGAGCAGTACTTC.

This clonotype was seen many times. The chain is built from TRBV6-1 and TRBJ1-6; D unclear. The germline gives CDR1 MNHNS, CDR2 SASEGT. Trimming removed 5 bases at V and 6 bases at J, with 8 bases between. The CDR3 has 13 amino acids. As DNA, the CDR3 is TGTGCCAGCAGTCCCTCTGGTAATTCACCCCTCCACTTT. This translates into CASSPSGNSPLHF.

The CDR3 sequence is CAIGGGADTQYF. CDR3 nucleotides: TGTGCCATCGGAGGGGGAGCGGATACGCAGTATTTT. This chain uses TRBV10-3 with TRBJ2-3; D tentatively fits TRBD1 or TRBD2 (6 bases each). Germline V gene sequence: CDR1 ENHRY, CDR2 SYGVKD. V lost 8 bases and J 6 bases, leaving 12 bases between the germline ends. This CDR3 spans 12 amino acids.

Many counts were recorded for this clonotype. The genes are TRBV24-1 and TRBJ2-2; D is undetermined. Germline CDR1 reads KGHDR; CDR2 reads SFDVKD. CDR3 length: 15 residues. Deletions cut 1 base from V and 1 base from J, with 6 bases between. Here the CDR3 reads CATSDFFRNTGELFF. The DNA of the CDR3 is TGTGCCACCAGTGATTTCTTCAGGAACACCGGGGAGCTGTTTTTT.

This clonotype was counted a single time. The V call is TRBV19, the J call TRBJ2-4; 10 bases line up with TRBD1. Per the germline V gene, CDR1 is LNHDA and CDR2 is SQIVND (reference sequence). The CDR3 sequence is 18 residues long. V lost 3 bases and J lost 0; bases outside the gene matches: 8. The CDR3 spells CASSIRQGAELAKNIQYF. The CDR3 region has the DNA TGTGCCAGTAGTATCCGACAGGGGGCGGAACTAGCCAAAAACATTCAGTACTTC.

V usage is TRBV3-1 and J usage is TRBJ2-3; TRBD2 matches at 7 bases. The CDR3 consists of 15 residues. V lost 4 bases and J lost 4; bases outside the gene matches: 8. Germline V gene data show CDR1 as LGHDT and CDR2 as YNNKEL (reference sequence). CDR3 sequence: CASSPSGNFADTQYF. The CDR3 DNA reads TGTGCCAGCAGCCCCAGCGGGAATTTCGCAGATACGCAGTATTTT.

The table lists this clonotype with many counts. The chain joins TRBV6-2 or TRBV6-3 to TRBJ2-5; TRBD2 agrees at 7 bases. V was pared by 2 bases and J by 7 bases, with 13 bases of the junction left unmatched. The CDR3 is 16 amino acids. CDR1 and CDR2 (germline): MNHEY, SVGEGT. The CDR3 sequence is CASSYPTVGGFGTQYF. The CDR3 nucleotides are TGTGCCAGCAGTTACCCGACAGTGGGAGGGTTTGGGACCCAGTACTTC.

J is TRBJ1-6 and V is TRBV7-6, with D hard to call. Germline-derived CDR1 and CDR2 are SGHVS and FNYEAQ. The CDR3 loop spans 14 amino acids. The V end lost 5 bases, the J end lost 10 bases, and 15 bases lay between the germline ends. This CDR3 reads CASSETWRESPLHF. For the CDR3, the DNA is TGTGCCAGCAGCGAGACATGGAGAGAATCACCCCTCCACTTT.

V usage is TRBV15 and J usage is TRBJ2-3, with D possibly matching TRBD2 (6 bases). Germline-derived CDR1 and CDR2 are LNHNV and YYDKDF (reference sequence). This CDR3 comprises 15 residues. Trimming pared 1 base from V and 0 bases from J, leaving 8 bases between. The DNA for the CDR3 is TGTGCCACCAGCAGAGGGGAGGCTAGCACAGATACGCAGTATTTT. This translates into CATSRGEASTDTQYF.

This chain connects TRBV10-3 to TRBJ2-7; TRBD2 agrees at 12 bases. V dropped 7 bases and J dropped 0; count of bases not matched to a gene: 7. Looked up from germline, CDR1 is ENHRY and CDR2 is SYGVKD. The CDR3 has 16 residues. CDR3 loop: CAIKPGTSGYSYEQYF. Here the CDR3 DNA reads TGTGCCATCAAACCAGGGACTAGCGGGTACTCCTACGAGCAGTACTTC.

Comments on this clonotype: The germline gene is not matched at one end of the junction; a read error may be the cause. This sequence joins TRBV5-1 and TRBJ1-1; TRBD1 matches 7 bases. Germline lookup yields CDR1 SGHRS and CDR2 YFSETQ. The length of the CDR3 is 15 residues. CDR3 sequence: CAGLIGTERNTEVFF. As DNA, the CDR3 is TGCGCCGGCCTCATAGGGACAGAAAGGAACACTGAAGTTTTCTTT. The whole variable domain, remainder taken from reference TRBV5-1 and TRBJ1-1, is KAGVTQTPRYLIKTRGQQVTLSCSPISGHRSVSWYQQTPGQGLQFLFEYFSETQRNKGNFPGRFSGRQFSNSRSEMNVSTLELGDSALYLCAGLIGTERNTEVFFGQGTRLTVV.

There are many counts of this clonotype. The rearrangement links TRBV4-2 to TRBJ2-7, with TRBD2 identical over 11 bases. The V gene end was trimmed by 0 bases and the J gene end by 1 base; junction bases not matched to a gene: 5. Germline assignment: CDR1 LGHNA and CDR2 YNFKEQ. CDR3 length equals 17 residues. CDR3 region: CASSQDQLAGGSYEQYF. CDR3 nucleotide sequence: TGTGCCAGCAGCCAAGATCAGCTAGCGGGAGGTTCCTACGAGCAGTACTTC.

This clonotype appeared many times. The CDR3 is CSAQTGLGGANVLTF. The CDR3 DNA is TGCAGTGCTCAGACAGGGCTGGGGGGGGCCAACGTCCTGACTTTC. V gene TRBV20-1 combines with J gene TRBJ2-6, with TRBD1 matching over 7 bases. This CDR3 region has 15 residues. V was pared by 5 bases and J by 4 bases, with 8 bases of the junction left unmatched. The germline V gene encodes CDR1 DFQATT and CDR2 SNEGSKA (reference sequence).

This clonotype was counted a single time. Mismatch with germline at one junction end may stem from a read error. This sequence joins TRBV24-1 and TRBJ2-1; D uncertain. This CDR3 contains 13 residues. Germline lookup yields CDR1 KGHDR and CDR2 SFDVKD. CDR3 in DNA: TGTGCCGCCAGTGATTGGACGGACAATGAGCAGTTCTTC. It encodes CAASDWTDNEQFF.